This T cell receptor (beta chain) was captured by sequencing in a study of cytomegalovirus exposure and HLA in healthy donors (dated by TCRdb to the late 2010s). Background on the whole study: An earlier analysis of about 530 of the donors reported around 280 Gb of sequence data and 117 million unique TCR beta sequences obtained from roughly 180 million T cells. The study profiled the T cell repertoires of fewer than 850 subjects by immunosequencing and related them to cytomegalovirus serostatus. Typing coverage varied by locus: roughly 620-640 donors for A, B, C, DRB1 and DQB1; roughly 560 for DQA1; more than 600 for DPA1; approximately 470 for DPB1. The later analysis used no new phenotypic data to find candidate immune exposures, relying instead on TCR beta sequences and their occurrence across donors. A later genetic analysis took genome-wide SNP genotypes for about 65% of the roughly 670 donors and used that subset as a discovery cohort. Besides the first cohort of around 670 subjects, a separate validation cohort made up of 90 to 150 different subjects was used. Every repertoire in the discovery cohort had been generated on one and the same sequencing platform. Among about 390 genotyped donors of the cohort, an average of about 240,000 unique TCR beta nucleotide sequences were sequenced per donor, about a sixth of them non-productive. An earlier analysis of several hundred of the donors applied high-throughput TCR beta sequencing to assess whether each TCR beta V gene segment acted as functional or pseudogenic. High-throughput TCR immunosequencing, statistical association of individual TCRs with disease status, and machine learning were combined to predict cytomegalovirus infection status. A few DR-DQ haplotypes were treated as single units for association and clustering because of strong linkage in the cohort. Roughly 290 gigabases of sequencing data and tens of millions of unique TCR sequences made up an early release that covered several hundred HLA-typed donors. The study aimed to test whether signatures of past pathogen exposure could be identified by cataloging public T cell receptors. Class I and class II HLA loci were covered by the typing at four-digit resolution. Alongside the repertoire data, information on donor age, sex, ethnicity and CMV serostatus was compiled. Of the 300 to 450 genotyped donors, 65% to 90% fell in the genetic ancestry cluster associated with self-reported Caucasian donors. In a later analysis, previously published TCR beta repertoires from about 670 donors were re-analyzed and high-resolution HLA genotyping was added so that TCR occurrence patterns could be studied.

The protocol used for the library was the immunoSEQ multiplex PCR assay. For the multiplex PCR, a mixture combining 60 forward primers for TCR Vbeta segments and 13 reverse primers for TCR Jbeta segments was used. Amplification of the CDR3 region of rearranged TCR beta genes was performed with a multiplex PCR assay on genomic DNA. Amplified TCR beta libraries were sequenced as 87-base-pair reads on the Illumina HiSeq System. As for the original processing: A later analysis counted approximately 76 million unique TCR beta chains across the 640 or so repertoires, and around 12 million of these chains were shared by at least two donors. A nearest-neighbor algorithm error-corrected the raw reads and collapsed the reads into unique sequences, merging closely related sequences to remove PCR and sequencing errors. V, D and J gene segments were assigned by aligning CDR3 sequences to IMGT reference sequences. For a sequence to be retained, a match of at least six nucleotides was required to both a V gene segment and a J gene segment. A rearrangement counted as productive if the CDR3 had no stop codons and remained in frame with V and J, and every other rearrangement counted as non-productive. CDR3 was defined according to IMGT convention as the region running from the second conserved V-encoded cysteine to the conserved J-encoded phenylalanine. In an earlier analysis of 500 to 650 of the donors, sequences lacking an unambiguous match to a single V gene segment were excluded. An earlier analysis of approximately 590 of the donors called V segments functional above 56.7% productive rearrangements and segregating when the between-donor standard deviation exceeded 5%. A statistical classification framework was developed to diagnose cytomegalovirus status using the catalog of TCR beta chain sequences. A later analysis assigned V and J genes by comparing TCR nucleotide sequences with IMGT/GENE-DB human TR gene sequences. The TCRdist pipeline was used in a later analysis to assign CDR3 sequences and most-parsimonious VDJ recombination scenarios. In a later analysis, every TCR beta chain was defined by the combination of its CDR3 amino acid sequence and its V-gene family, and reads without a unique V-gene family were dropped. In a later analysis, approximately 590 highly shared, low-generation-probability nucleotide sequences were removed to address suspected cross-contamination and a sequencing artifact. In a later analysis, a clonal expansion index for each public chain was calculated from normalized within-repertoire ranks of inferred template counts. Generation probabilities in a later analysis came from a VDJ recombination model fitted to out-of-frame rearrangements, and those results were checked against IGoR. In a later analysis, TCR-TCR, TCR-HLA and TCR-CMV co-occurrence was scored with hypergeometric tests, and a repertoire-size bias correction was applied to TCR pairs. False discovery rates were estimated in a later analysis by permuting HLA or CMV assignments 20 times. In a later analysis, co-occurring TCRs were grouped using DBSCAN, and TCRdist sequence similarity was added for clustering within HLA-allele-positive subsets. Co-occurrence clustering excluded repertoires with fewer than 30,000 or more than 120,000 public chains, plus five with anomalous nucleotide sharing. TCRdb re-hosts the immuneACCESS table, in-frame sequences only. Its copies lack some clones; in the studies checked, an unresolved V gene accounts for under half of them, and the cause for the rest is not known. V, J and clone size reflect that table, while D and trimming were determined from the DNA. The sample table shows approximately 200,000 clones, and 70% to 75% are seen once. Of the sample, less than 4% falls within the top ten clones.

The CDR3 has 14 amino acids, counting the end cysteine and phenylalanine. Only the CDR3 DNA stays, 42 bases, in frame from base 1. CDR1 and CDR2 are drawn from the germline V gene: MGHDK, SYGVNS. The V and J ends are trimmed by 0 bases and 4 bases, leaving 6 bases between them. The cohort comprised around 700 healthy bone marrow donors. At the time of sampling, every cohort member was nominally healthy, though immune exposures that went unrecorded were likely present. The donor was CMV seropositive and was included in the group of 250 to 300 seropositive cohort members. Every donor gave a peripheral blood sample, and the peripheral blood mononuclear cells from that sample were used for TCR beta sequencing. Genomic DNA extraction from the blood cell samples was performed with the Qiagen DNeasy Blood Extraction Kit. Note on this clone: Its antigen has not been determined. Base qualities are not provided; no much larger clone lies one nucleotide away.

Broad study findings and their caveats: A cluster of highly shared sequence variants was judged likely to be a technical artifact of the sequencing pipeline. Some IMGT-functional V segments, including TRBV6-2 and TRBV6-3, could not be told apart with the 87-base-pair reads, so those segments were excluded. Three of the identified cytomegalovirus-associated TCR beta chains were confirmed in vitro to be specific for cytomegalovirus antigens. Across donors, most TCR sequences were observed very rarely, whereas some public TCRs were present in many individuals. In a later analysis, TCR association rates were found to vary across HLA loci, with the most associated TCRs seen for DRB1 alleles and the fewest for HLA-C alleles. In the study, 164 TCR beta chains were listed as associated with cytomegalovirus. In both the original and validation cohorts, the classifier was reported to diagnose cytomegalovirus status with high specificity and sensitivity. This cohort had only TCR beta chains sequenced, and the lack of alpha or paired-chain data limited which features could be detected. Because counts were too low, roughly 16 rarely observed V segments, including chromosome 9 orphons, were excluded from the earlier analysis of 587 of the donors. In a later genetic analysis, a missense DCLRE1C variant was associated with V-gene and J-gene trimming of TCR beta chains, and the association was replicated in an independent cohort. Presence/absence analyses assumed roughly uniform sequencing depth across donors, an assumption that may not hold. Broadly in line with IMGT annotations, most TCR beta V segments showed up in productive rearrangements about 87% or about 30% of the time in an earlier analysis of roughly 590 of the donors. Correlated functional status among segregating V segments might be attributable to linkage disequilibrium, but an unknown experimental factor could not be ruled out. A later analysis found that most CMV-associated TCR beta chains appeared HLA-restricted, with HLA associations seemingly driven largely by CMV exposure. When HLA alleles, especially DR and DQ, strongly co-occurred, attributing TCR associations to individual alleles was difficult. According to a later analysis, parvovirus B19, influenza, CMV and Epstein-Barr virus appeared linked to several top co-occurrence clusters. At a false discovery rate of 0.05, a later analysis linked approximately 18,000 TCR beta sequences to specific HLA alleles. Because HLA typing was missing for some donors at each locus, association tests included only the typed subset. In a later analysis, HLA-associated TCR beta chains were found to be more clonally expanded and to have lower generation probabilities than equally common non-associated chains. The authors suggested that the approach could potentially be extended to other disease states and immunological phenotypes. Compared with the approximately 700-donor mean, donors in an Asian-associated ancestry cluster had fewer N-insertions in productive TCRs, according to a later genetic analysis. A further reported finding was that TCR beta sequences accurately predicted the HLA-A and HLA-B alleles for most subjects in the first cohort. Immune exposure information for the cohort was limited to CMV serostatus.

Recombination linked TRBV25-1 to TRBJ2-2; TRBD1 is perhaps the D gene, given 5 matching bases. This receptor was obtained from a woman younger than 45 in good health and CMV-seropositive. The sample was PBMCs. The bases read TGTGCCAGCAGTGAATATAGGGGCACCGGGGAGCTGTTTTTT. Its coded protein is CASSEYRGTGELFF.